What follows are 17 T cell receptor beta chains derived from one specimen sequenced in a study of T cell responses to AZD1222 COVID-19 vaccine. Using immunoSEQ multiplex PCR, the repertoire was profiled, and TCRdb retains in-frame clones only, with some absent. This table holds over 150,000 clones, around 88% found once. The sequencing here drew on peripheral blood, taken 28 days after the second AZD1222 dose. These receptors all stem from an adult who received the AZD1222 COVID-19 vaccine.

The sample holds a few counts of this clone. The gene calls are TRBV6-5 and TRBJ2-5, with TRBD2 as a possible D gene (7 bases). Germline V lookup: CDR1 MNHEY, CDR2 SVGAGI. V lost 8 bases and J lost 4, with 14 bases in between. This CDR3 is built from 13 residues. CDR3 bases: TGTGCCAGCGCGCGGGGGCCGGGAGAGACCCAGTACTTC. Its protein product is CASARGPGETQYF.

The gene calls are TRBV10-3 and TRBJ1-6; 7 bases agree with TRBD1. With 0 bases clipped from V and 4 bases from J, the junction kept 6 bases outside the gene matches. CDR1 is ENHRY and CDR2 is SYGVKD in the germline V gene. The CDR3 spans 17 residues. CDR3 DNA: TGTGCCATCAGTGAGTCGAGAGGGGGCGCTTATAATTCACCCCTCCACTTT. Its translation is CAISESRGGAYNSPLHF.

The chain joins TRBV15 to TRBJ1-2; D remains unclear. V dropped 0 bases and J dropped 1 base, with 3 bases sitting between them. CDR3 size: 13 residues. The V gene's germline CDR1 is LNHNV and CDR2 YYDKDF (reference sequence). CDR3 DNA: TGTGCCACCAGCAGAGATTATAACTATGGCTACACCTTC. Protein: CATSRDYNYGYTF.

This chain links TRBV15 with TRBJ2-2; D gene ambiguous. The length of the CDR3 is 15 residues. The V end lost 1 base, the J end lost 0 bases, and 6 bases lay between the germline ends. Germline-derived CDR1 and CDR2 are LNHNV and YYDKDF (reference sequence). The CDR3 region is CATSRATANTGELFF. The CDR3 region has the DNA TGTGCCACCAGCAGAGCGACGGCGAACACCGGGGAGCTGTTTTTT.

The CDR3 protein is CASARNLDNSPLHF. Written as DNA, the CDR3 is TGTGCCAGCGCCCGCAATTTGGATAATTCACCCCTCCACTTT. V gene TRBV7-3 combines with J gene TRBJ1-6; unclear D gene. The CDR3 spans 14 residues. The germline V gene encodes CDR1 SGHTA and CDR2 FQGTGA. V was cut by 8 bases and J by 5 bases, with 13 bases left in between.

This clone came up a few times. The J gene is TRBJ2-7, the V gene TRBV18; either TRBD1 or TRBD2 may fit D (5 bases each). The CDR3 totals 15 residues. V was pared by 2 bases and J by 7 bases, with 18 bases between. Germline lookup yields CDR1 KGHSH and CDR2 LQKENI. The chain's CDR3 is CASSPSGGRVAEQYF. The CDR3 bases are TGTGCCAGCTCACCAAGCGGCGGCAGGGTGGCGGAGCAGTACTTC.

The V call is TRBV4-2, the J call TRBJ1-2; weak D call: TRBD1 (5 bases). Trimming cost V 1 base and J 7 bases, with 16 bases left between them. CDR1 is LGHNA, CDR2 YNFKEQ, per germline. The CDR3 extends over 15 amino acids. CDR3 sequence: CASSQAIGRGGGYTF. CDR3 nucleotides: TGTGCCAGCAGCCAAGCGATCGGAAGGGGAGGTGGCTACACCTTC.

V is TRBV12-3 or TRBV12-4 and J is TRBJ1-2; 7 nucleotides align to TRBD1. The CDR3 has 13 amino acids. Losses at the gene ends were 6 bases for V and 5 bases for J; bases not matched to a gene: 6. For the CDR3, the DNA is TGTGCCAGCAGCCCGACAGGGCCTTATGGCTACACCTTC. Protein: CASSPTGPYGYTF.

This clone was seen just once. V is TRBV30 and J is TRBJ1-6; 7 positions agree with TRBD1. J lost 7 bases, V lost 4 bases, and 7 bases had no gene match. Per the germline V gene, CDR1 is GTSNPN and CDR2 is SVGIG (reference sequence). This CDR3 has 14 amino acids. The CDR3 spells CAWNRDRGNSPLHF. The CDR3, as DNA: TGTGCCTGGAATCGGGACAGAGGCAATTCACCCCTCCACTTT. Combining the CDR3 with reference TRBV30 and TRBJ1-6 gives the whole variable domain SQTIHQWPATLVQPVGSPLSLECTVEGTSNPNLYWYRQAAGRGLQLLFYSVGIGQISSEVPQNLSASRPQDRQFILSSKKLLLSDSGFYLCAWNRDRGNSPLHFGNGTRLTVT.

This clone was seen only a few times. The CDR3 spells CASSPDSYEQYF. CDR3 sequence (DNA): TGCGCCAGCAGCCCGGACAGCTACGAGCAGTACTTC. The V gene is TRBV5-1, the J gene TRBJ2-7, with a possible D match to TRBD1 (6 bases). V was trimmed by 4 bases and J by 3 bases, leaving 8 bases between them. CDR3 length: 12 residues. Germline V gives CDR1 SGHRS, CDR2 YFSETQ.

This clone has just one count. The chain joins TRBV6-5 to TRBJ2-1; 9 bases fit TRBD2. Germline V gene lookup returns CDR1 MNHEY and CDR2 SVGAGI. Germline trimming cut 6 bases from V and 6 bases from J; bases unmatched to any gene: 6. The CDR3 has 14 residues. The CDR3 DNA reads as TGTGCCAGCAGCGAGGGACTAGCATCCAATGAGCAGTTCTTC. Protein: CASSEGLASNEQFF.

The gene calls are TRBV28 and TRBJ2-3; 7 positions match TRBD1. This CDR3 comprises 15 residues. With 5 bases clipped from V and 2 bases from J, the junction kept 7 bases outside the gene matches. Germline CDR1 and CDR2: MDHEN and SYDVKM. CDR3 protein: CASSAQGQPTDTQYF. The CDR3 bases are TGTGCCAGCAGTGCCCAGGGACAGCCCACAGATACGCAGTATTTT.

This sequence joins TRBV7-6 and TRBJ2-1; 9 bases are a match to TRBD1. Germline trimming cut 5 bases from V and 3 bases from J; bases unmatched to any gene: 5. CDR3 length equals 15 residues. Germline V gene lookup returns CDR1 SGHVS and CDR2 FNYEAQ. The CDR3 DNA is TGTGCCAGCAGCCCCTACAGGGGGCTCTACAATGAGCAGTTCTTC. Its protein is CASSPYRGLYNEQFF.

Points on this clone: One end of the junction does not line up with germline, which may come from a read error. The chain is built from TRBV10-1 and TRBJ2-3; weak D call: TRBD2 (6 bases). Germline V gene lookup returns CDR1 WNHNN and CDR2 SYGVQD (reference sequence). This CDR3 contains 15 residues. CDR3 region: CASTEEITSTDTQYF. CDR3 DNA sequence: TGCGCCAGCACAGAGGAAATAACTAGCACGGATACGCAGTATTTT.

The chain uses TRBV19 and TRBJ2-7, with 12 bases that match TRBD1. Germline V gene lookup returns CDR1 LNHDA and CDR2 SQIVND (reference sequence). The CDR3 has 18 residues. V was clipped by 3 bases and J by 4 bases; unmatched bases: 13. The DNA of the CDR3 is TGTGCCAGTAGTATCACGGGACAGGGGGCGCCTATAAGTTACGAGCAGTACTTC. Its protein product is CASSITGQGAPISYEQYF.

The V call is TRBV11-2, the J call TRBJ2-1; TRBD1 agrees at 9 bases. The germline gives CDR1 SGHAT, CDR2 FQNNGV. This CDR3 contains 16 residues. J lost 3 bases, V lost 5 bases, and 8 bases had no gene match. The CDR3 loop is CASSLGTGGGYNEQFF. Here the CDR3 DNA reads TGTGCCAGCAGCCTCGGAACAGGGGGCGGCTACAATGAGCAGTTCTTC.

The V call is TRBV19, the J call TRBJ2-7; D possibly corresponds to TRBD2 (5 bases). CDR1 and CDR2 from the germline V gene are LNHDA and SQIVND (reference sequence). V lost 5 bases and J lost 3, with 8 bases in between. The CDR3 consists of 12 residues. In DNA form, the CDR3 reads TGTGCCAGTAGTCCCGGGGACTACGAGCAGTACTTC. Residues: CASSPGDYEQYF.